The clone carrying this T cell receptor beta chain was seen only once. Original handling: Nucleated cell counts were estimated from reference gene primer amplification. TCRdb's table, derived via immunoSEQ multiplex PCR, lists solely in-frame clones and lacks some. The D gene and trimming were derived from the DNA, and the V and J assignments and clone size from that table. The data contain about 480,000 clones, 88% of them seen just once; the ten biggest clones take up 10% to 15%. This sample is part of a study of blood T cell repertoires in COVID-19. Study-level information: Specimens from acute and convalescent COVID-19 originated in the United States, Italy and Spain. Nucleic acid was either cDNA or gDNA, and it came from T cells, B-cell-depleted T cells, or PBMCs.

The Seattle patients joined while their infection was active and were tracked longitudinally afterward. The sequence came from a woman in her fifties or sixties with COVID-19, enrolled during active disease. Sequencing input: peripheral blood.

CDR3 sequence: CSVFSGGLEQYF. CDR3 nucleotide sequence: TGCAGCGTCTTCAGCGGGGGTTTGGAGCAGTACTTC. The rearrangement links TRBV29-1 to TRBJ2-7, with 8 bases lining up with TRBD2. Losses at the gene ends were 6 bases for V and 7 bases for J; bases not matched to a gene: 8. There are 12 residues in the CDR3. CDR1 is SQVTM, CDR2 ANQGSEA, per germline.